A selection of T cell receptor beta chains follows, all from one sample in a study of OX40 agonist ivuxolimab in advanced cancers. Produced via immunoSEQ multiplex PCR; TCRdb's table is partial and in-frame only. This sample has approximately 82,000 clones, with 75% to 90% found just once. The specimen comprised CD4+ or CD8+ T cells sorted from blood, sampled in a trial of the OX40 agonist ivuxolimab. These receptor sequences come from an adult with an advanced solid tumor such as melanoma, head and neck, liver or kidney cancer. Both conserved end residues are part of each CDR3. The D gene is left open where the match is weak. The listing skips clone size in some rows; elsewhere it reads once, few, many or a size class.

clone size	D gene	J gene	V gene	CDR3 protein	CDR3 DNA
.	.	TRBJ2-2	TRBV19	CASSQQGSATGELFF	TGTGCCAGTAGCCAACAAGGTTCTGCCACCGGGGAGCTGTTTTTT
.	.	TRBJ2-7	TRBV6-1	CASSEDSLVPYEQYF	TGTGCCAGCAGCGAGGACAGTTTGGTCCCCTACGAGCAGTACTTC
.	.	TRBJ1-6	TRBV7-9	CASSAGLNSPLHF	TGTGCCAGCAGCGCGGGGTTAAATTCACCCCTCCACTTT
.	.	TRBJ1-1	TRBV7-2	CASRLQLTEAFF	TGTGCCAGCAGGTTACAGCTCACTGAAGCTTTCTTT
.	TRBD1	TRBJ2-7	TRBV10-3	CAISWTGWDEQYF	TGTGCCATCAGTTGGACAGGGTGGGACGAGCAGTACTTC
.	TRBD1	TRBJ2-2	TRBV10-3	CATARTGTNTGELFF	TGTGCCACGGCACGGACAGGGACTAACACCGGGGAGCTGTTTTTT
.	.	TRBJ1-1	TRBV5-1	CASSWGTEAFF	TGCGCCAGCAGCTGGGGGACTGAAGCTTTCTTT
.	.	TRBJ1-2	TRBV5-1	CASSLRGNNGYTF	TGCGCCAGCAGCTTGAGGGGAAACAATGGCTACACCTTC
.	TRBD1	TRBJ1-6	TRBV19	CASNDAQGANSPLHF	TGTGCCAGTAACGACGCACAGGGGGCCAATTCACCCCTCCACTTT
.	.	TRBJ1-1	TRBV27	CASMGGARNTEAFF	TGTGCCAGCATGGGGGGGGCGAGGAACACTGAAGCTTTCTTT
few	.	TRBJ1-3	TRBV5-6	CASSPGGGRSGNTIYF	TGTGCCAGCAGCCCGGGAGGGGGTAGATCTGGAAACACCATATATTTT
few	TRBD1	TRBJ1-2	TRBV7-2	CASSSDRVGGYTF	TGTGCCAGCAGCTCCGACAGGGTGGGTGGCTACACCTTC
.	.	TRBJ2-5	TRBV6-5	CASSPQTSQETQYF	TGTGCCAGCAGTCCCCAGACATCCCAAGAGACCCAGTACTTC
.	TRBD2	TRBJ2-5	TRBV19	CASSIRTSGKETQYF	TGTGCCAGTAGTATTAGGACTAGCGGAAAAGAGACCCAGTACTTC
.	.	TRBJ2-7	TRBV4-2	CASSQDRGRGALSYEQYF	TGTGCCAGCAGCCAAGATAGGGGGCGGGGGGCCCTCTCCTACGAGCAGTACTTC
.	.	TRBJ2-5	TRBV5-1	CASSLSPNSRETQYF	TGCGCCAGCAGCTTGTCCCCAAACAGCCGGGAGACCCAGTACTTC
.	.	TRBJ1-3	TRBV7-9	CASSLGTAITGNTIYF	TGTGCCAGCAGCCTTGGGACCGCCATTACTGGAAACACCATATATTTT
.	TRBD2	TRBJ2-3	TRBV7-2	CASSTRTSGGHQYTDTQYF	TGTGCCAGCAGCACACGGACTAGCGGGGGGCATCAGTACACAGATACGCAGTATTTT
.	.	TRBJ1-2	TRBV30	CAWSPRHGPQGRGANYGYTF	TGTGCCTGGAGTCCACGACACGGGCCTCAGGGGCGCGGGGCTAACTATGGCTACACCTTC
.	.	TRBJ2-1	TRBV28	CASSPAWVLALGYNEQFF	TGTGCCAGCAGTCCCGCCTGGGTCCTAGCGTTGGGTTACAATGAGCAGTTCTTC
.	TRBD1	TRBJ1-2	TRBV6-1	CASSELYSGQGYGYTF	TGTGCCAGCAGTGAACTCTATTCGGGACAGGGGTATGGCTACACCTTC
once	TRBD2	TRBJ2-7	TRBV5-4	CASSPFAGDASYEQYF	TGTGCCAGCAGCCCCTTTGCGGGGGACGCCTCCTACGAGCAGTACTTC
.	.	TRBJ1-2	TRBV5-4	CASSLDSNYGYTF	TGTGCCAGCAGCCTTGACAGCAACTATGGCTACACCTTC
.	TRBD1	TRBJ2-3	TRBV19	CASSIVGTGVTQYF	TGTGCCAGTAGTATAGTGGGCACAGGGGTTACGCAGTATTTT
.	.	TRBJ1-3	TRBV2	CASSFARSSGNTIYF	TGTGCCAGCAGTTTTGCTCGGAGCTCTGGAAACACCATATATTTT
.	.	TRBJ1-2	TRBV7-3	CASSPGSGRGYGYTF	TGTGCCAGCAGCCCAGGGTCAGGGAGGGGCTATGGCTACACCTTC
.	.	TRBJ1-1	TRBV2	CASSVTVGTEAFF	TGTGCCAGCAGTGTTACAGTTGGGACTGAAGCTTTCTTT
.	TRBD1	TRBJ1-1	TRBV29-1	CSVEGEPGGGGTEAFF	TGCAGCGTTGAAGGCGAGCCAGGGGGCGGCGGCACTGAAGCTTTCTTT
once	TRBD1	TRBJ1-2	TRBV30	CAWSGGRGTNSLYGYTF	TGTGCCTGGAGTGGTGGCAGGGGGACCAACAGCCTTTATGGCTACACCTTC
.	.	TRBJ1-4	TRBV6-5	CASSYSTRPTNEKLFF	TGTGCCAGCAGTTACTCTACGCGGCCAACTAATGAAAAACTGTTTTTT
.	TRBD1	TRBJ1-3	TRBV5-5	CASSRDRGVNSGNTIYF	TGTGCCAGCAGCAGAGACAGGGGTGTAAACTCTGGAAACACCATATATTTT
few	.	TRBJ2-2	TRBV7-2	CASSVTNTGELFF	TGTGCCAGCAGCGTTACTAACACCGGGGAGCTGTTTTTT
once	TRBD2	TRBJ2-5	TRBV5-6	CASSLEGGGASETQYF	TGTGCCAGCAGCTTGGAGGGCGGGGGGGCCTCAGAGACCCAGTACTTC
once	.	TRBJ1-2	TRBV5-6	CASSLAVSNYGYTF	TGTGCCAGCAGCTTGGCCGTGTCTAACTATGGCTACACCTTC
.	.	TRBJ1-1	TRBV5-1	CASSPRRNTEAFF	TGCGCCAGCAGCCCTCGTCGTAACACTGAAGCTTTCTTT
.	.	TRBJ1-5	TRBV6-1	CASSARDRNNQPQHF	TGTGCCAGCAGTGCTAGAGACAGGAACAATCAGCCCCAGCATTTT
.	.	TRBJ1-1	TRBV27	CASSLSVMNTEAFF	TGTGCCAGCAGTTTATCGGTGATGAACACTGAAGCTTTCTTT
.	.	TRBJ2-4	TRBV21-1	CASSKGQGENIQYF	TGTGCCAGCAGCAAGGGACAGGGGGAAAACATTCAGTACTTC
.	.	TRBJ2-5	TRBV2	CASSEITSGETQYF	TGTGCCAGCAGTGAAATCACTAGTGGAGAGACCCAGTACTTC
.	TRBD2	TRBJ2-3	TRBV28	CASRPFPGLAGGPDTQYF	TGTGCCAGCAGACCTTTTCCGGGACTAGCGGGGGGGCCGGATACGCAGTATTTT
.	.	TRBJ2-3	TRBV7-9	CASSLGAVTDTQYF	TGTGCCAGCAGCCTGGGGGCCGTCACAGATACGCAGTATTTT